These 21 T cell receptor beta chains originate from one sample sequenced in a study of Ad26.COV2.S vaccination and SARS-CoV-2 variants. This sample's treatment: 19 received Ad26.COV2.S at low or high dose, single or two shots; about 5 received placebo; per-sample allocation not given. Collection of samples fell on day 63 after the first vaccine or placebo injection. Sequencing was performed with immunoSEQ multiplex PCR; in TCRdb, only in-frame clones are kept and a portion is missing. The data hold 400,000 to 500,000 clones, with 75% to 90% observed a single time. The sequencing used peripheral blood, collected in a trial of Ad26.COV2.S vaccine versus placebo. The receptors shown here come from a person between 18 and 65 years old who received the Ad26.COV2.S COVID-19 vaccine or a placebo.

The CDR3, as DNA: TGTGCCAGCTCACGTTTGATGGGGGAGGGCTCACCCCTCCACTTT. Encoded protein: CASSRLMGEGSPLHF. This chain connects TRBV18 to TRBJ1-6; the D gene is possibly TRBD1 (5 bases). The V gene lost 4 bases and the J gene lost 10 bases, with 17 bases spanning the gap. Per germline, CDR1 KGHSH and CDR2 LQKENI. This CDR3 is 15 amino acids long.

The chain combines TRBV29-1 with TRBJ2-5, with 15 bases that match TRBD2. V lost 8 bases and J lost 5; bases outside the gene matches: 12. Germline CDR1 is SQVTM and CDR2 is ANQGSEA. The CDR3 consists of 16 residues. In DNA form, the CDR3 reads TGCAGCACGTGGACTAGCGGGAGGGCCTCCCAGGAGACCCAGTACTTC. Protein product: CSTWTSGRASQETQYF.

V is TRBV5-1 and J is TRBJ1-4, with a tentative D call TRBD1 (6 bases). The CDR3 is made up of 15 amino acids. Deletions cut 1 base from V and 8 bases from J, with 15 bases between. Germline values: CDR1 SGHRS, CDR2 YFSETQ. As DNA, the CDR3 is TGCGCCAGCAGCTTGACGACAGGAAAGTGGGAAAAACTGTTTTTT. As protein: CASSLTTGKWEKLFF. The full variable domain, completed using reference TRBV5-1 and TRBJ1-4, is KAGVTQTPRYLIKTRGQQVTLSCSPISGHRSVSWYQQTPGQGLQFLFEYFSETQRNKGNFPGRFSGRQFSNSRSEMNVSTLELGDSALYLCASSLTTGKWEKLFFGSGTQLSVL.

The V gene is TRBV5-6, the J gene TRBJ2-7, with 7 bases lining up with TRBD1. The CDR3 runs 16 residues. Germline V CDR1 and CDR2: SGHDT, YYEEEE. The trim removed 0 bases at V and 0 bases at J, leaving 6 bases unmatched. CDR3 region: CASSLGDSASSYEQYV. CDR3 sequence (DNA): TGTGCCAGCAGCTTGGGGGACAGTGCGAGCTCCTACGAGCAGTACGTC.

V gene TRBV3-1 (or the pseudogene TRBV3-2) combines with J gene TRBJ2-5; 8 positions agree with TRBD1. Germline CDR1 and CDR2: LGHDT and YNNKEL (reference sequence). This CDR3 spans 15 amino acids. J lost 5 bases, V lost 0 bases, and 5 bases had no gene match. The CDR3, as DNA: TGTGCCAGCAGCCAAGATTGGGGGGACAGGGAGACCCAGTACTTC. Translating gives CASSQDWGDRETQYF.

V usage is TRBV6-5 and J usage is TRBJ1-1; D remains ambiguous. This CDR3 is 13 amino acids long. Trimming removed 4 bases from V and 1 base from J, with 7 bases in between. Looked up from germline, CDR1 is MNHEY and CDR2 is SVGAGI. The chain's CDR3 is CASSFGRNTEAFF. CDR3 in DNA: TGTGCCAGCAGTTTTGGACGGAACACTGAAGCTTTCTTT.

A single count supports this clone. The chain combines TRBV19 with TRBJ2-5, with 9 bases that match TRBD1. From germline, CDR1 is LNHDA and CDR2 SQIVND (reference sequence). The CDR3 covers 15 residues. The junction had 5 bases not matched to a gene; V was cut back by 1 base and J by 5 bases. The CDR3 DNA reads as TGTGCCAGTAGTATAGCGGGACAGGGAGGGGAGACCCAGTACTTC. It is translated as CASSIAGQGGETQYF.

On this clone: Other DNA sequences within the sample encode an identical CDR3. The chain employs TRBV5-1 and TRBJ2-3, with D uncertain. Germline V gene lookup returns CDR1 SGHRS and CDR2 YFSETQ. Trimming shortened V by 4 bases and J by 2 bases, and 8 bases separated the two germline ends. The CDR3 consists of 13 residues. CDR3 in DNA: TGCGCCAGCAGCCTTCTTCCCACAGATACGCAGTATTTT. It is translated as CASSLLPTDTQYF.

The rearrangement uses TRBV6-1 and TRBJ1-1; D call uncertain. Germline assignment: CDR1 MNHNS and CDR2 SASEGT. Trimming took 0 bases from V and 3 from J, leaving 14 bases between them. The CDR3 contains 16 residues. The CDR3 sequence: CASSEAAAVPYTEAFF. The DNA for the CDR3 is TGTGCCAGCAGTGAAGCGGCGGCCGTCCCTTACACTGAAGCTTTCTTT.

The chain recombines TRBV28 with TRBJ1-5; D remains ambiguous. CDR1 is MDHEN and CDR2 is SYDVKM in the germline V gene. The germline V and J ends were trimmed by 2 bases and 9 bases, with 20 bases remaining between them. The CDR3 contains 16 residues. The CDR3 is CASSLGGQPTWGPQHF. CDR3 sequence (DNA): TGTGCCAGCAGTTTAGGAGGGCAGCCAACGTGGGGGCCCCAGCATTTT. The full variable domain, completed using reference TRBV28 and TRBJ1-5, is DVKVTQSSRYLVKRTGEKVFLECVQDMDHENMFWYRQDPGLGLRLIYFSYDVKMKEKGDIPEGYSVSREKKERFSLILESASTNQTSMYLCASSLGGQPTWGPQHFGDGTRLSIL.

Remarks on this clone: At one boundary the junction diverges from the germline segment, which might be a read error. The same CDR3 is also encoded by other DNA sequences in this sample. The V gene is TRBV7-9, the J gene TRBJ2-2, with D perhaps matching TRBD1 (5 bases). The CDR3 contains 15 residues. Per the germline V gene, CDR1 is SEHNR and CDR2 is FQNEAQ (reference sequence). CDR3 nucleotide sequence: TGCGCCAGCAGCTTAGGAGTAGGGGACACCGGGGAGCTGTTTTTT. Translation: CASSLGVGDTGELFF.

This clone was seen only a few times. The chain couples TRBV27 to TRBJ2-2; 12 nucleotides agree with TRBD1. Germline V gene data show CDR1 as MNHEY and CDR2 as SMNVEV (reference sequence). V lost 6 bases to trimming and J lost 8 bases; unmatched junction nucleotides: 7. The CDR3 is 15 residues long. The CDR3 reads CASSHGTGGFGELFF. Here the CDR3 DNA reads TGTGCCAGCAGCCACGGGACAGGGGGCTTTGGGGAGCTGTTTTTT.

The gene calls are TRBV13 and TRBJ2-1; 7 nucleotides align to TRBD2. This CDR3 has 17 amino acids. J lost 8 bases, V lost 0 bases, and 13 bases had no gene match. CDR1 PRHDT and CDR2 FYEKMQ come from the germline V gene (reference sequence). CDR3 sequence reads: CASSLGLREGLDHEQFF. CDR3 nucleotides: TGTGCCAGCAGCTTAGGCCTGAGGGAGGGCCTGGACCATGAGCAGTTCTTC.

The V and J genes are TRBV5-4 and TRBJ2-1, with TRBD2 as a possible D gene (5 bases). V was pared by 1 base and J by 5 bases, with 10 bases between. CDR3 length: 14 amino acids. The V gene's germline CDR1 is SGHNT and CDR2 YYREEE (reference sequence). The CDR3 DNA reads as TGTGCCAGCAGCTTGCGAGAGGGCAACAATGAGCAGTTCTTC. Protein: CASSLREGNNEQFF.

The chain couples TRBV2 to TRBJ1-1; D may be TRBD1 (5 bases). This CDR3 has 14 amino acids. Trimming cost V 8 bases and J 4 bases, with 17 bases left between them. In germline, CDR1 is SNHLY, CDR2 FYNNEI. DNA of the CDR3: TGTGCCAGCGCCGCGGGCCAGGGAGGCACTGAAGCTTTCTTT. Protein: CASAAGQGGTEAFF.

There are a few counts of this clone. The V call is TRBV6-6, the J call TRBJ2-7, with D perhaps given as TRBD1 or TRBD2 (5 bases each). This CDR3 has 12 amino acids. Trimming took off 5 bases at V and 9 bases at J, with 14 bases between the two ends. The V gene's germline CDR1 is MNHNY and CDR2 SVGAGI (reference sequence). CDR3 residues: CASSTGPRGQYV. The CDR3 region has the DNA TGTGCCAGCAGTACGGGGCCGAGGGGGCAGTACGTC.

This chain joins TRBV7-3 and TRBJ2-3; TRBD2 aligns across 14 bases. The CDR3 is 16 amino acids. Per germline, CDR1 SGHTA and CDR2 FQGTGA. V lost 3 bases and J lost 8; bases outside the gene matches: 7. The CDR3 DNA follows: TGTGCCAGCAGCTTGACTAGCGGGAGGGGACAAGGTACGCAGTATTTT. Translating gives CASSLTSGRGQGTQYF.

The gene calls are TRBV28 and TRBJ2-7; D might be TRBD1 (5 bases). The CDR3 is made up of 12 amino acids. CDR1 and CDR2 from the germline V gene are MDHEN and SYDVKM. Trimming cost V 5 bases and J 3 bases, with 8 bases left between them. In nucleotides, the CDR3 is TGTGCCAGCAGTACCCAGGGCTACGAGCAGTACTTC. Protein sequence: CASSTQGYEQYF.

Only one count was recorded for this clone. This chain joins TRBV5-1 and TRBJ1-4; TRBD1 matches 7 bases. There are 14 residues in the CDR3. The germline CDR1 and CDR2 sequences are SGHRS and YFSETQ. V gave up 2 bases and J gave up 5 bases; unmatched junction bases: 3. This CDR3 reads CASSFQGQNEKLFF. CDR3 bases: TGCGCCAGCAGCTTTCAGGGACAGAATGAAAAACTGTTTTTT.

This chain joins TRBV30 and TRBJ1-2; 8 nucleotides agree with TRBD1. After removal of 3 bases from V and 8 bases from J, the junction contained 8 bases not matched to a gene. Germline V gene data show CDR1 as GTSNPN and CDR2 as SVGIG (reference sequence). The CDR3 spans 13 residues. CDR3 sequence reads: CAWSPPAGGGYTF. The CDR3 coding sequence is TGTGCCTGGAGCCCCCCCGCAGGGGGCGGCTACACCTTC.

V gene TRBV18 combines with J gene TRBJ2-5, with no clear D. The germline V gene encodes CDR1 KGHSH and CDR2 LQKENI. Trimming took off 4 bases at V and 1 base at J, with 7 bases between the two ends. This CDR3 contains 13 residues. CDR3 sequence reads: CASSQNSQETQYF. The CDR3 coding sequence is TGTGCCAGCTCACAAAACTCCCAAGAGACCCAGTACTTC. The variable domain in full, with the rest retrieved from reference TRBV18 and TRBJ2-5, is NAGVMQNPRHLVRRRGQEARLRCSPMKGHSHVYWYRQLPEEGLKFMVYLQKENIIDESGMPKERFSAEFPKEGPSILRIQQVVRGDSAAYFCASSQNSQETQYFGPGTRLLVL.